Each of the 4 T cell receptor beta chains below was sequenced from the same sample in a study of chemoradiotherapy in HPV16-positive cancers. Some clones are missing from TCRdb's copy, which holds only in-frame ones; the method was immunoSEQ multiplex PCR. The sample includes 1,000 to 1,500 clones, about 89% of them seen just once. The material was tumor tissue, obtained from a patient who underwent chemoradiotherapy. Receptor source: a human donor with HPV-associated anogenital cancer.

V is TRBV19 and J is TRBJ1-5; D remains ambiguous. V lost 4 bases and J 0 bases, leaving 13 bases between the germline ends. Germline V gene data show CDR1 as LNHDA and CDR2 as SQIVND (reference sequence). The CDR3 extends over 16 amino acids. CDR3 nucleotide sequence: TGTGCCAGTAGTACCCACAGTAAGGATAGCAATCAGCCCCAGCATTTT. Encoded protein: CASSTHSKDSNQPQHF.

The chain links TRBV6-5 to TRBJ1-2; 7 nucleotides match TRBD1. CDR1 is MNHEY, CDR2 SVGAGI, per germline. The CDR3 loop spans 15 amino acids. The J segment lost 7 bases and the V segment lost 6 bases, leaving 14 bases of the junction unmatched. DNA for the CDR3: TGTGCCAGCAGCCCTTCTATTACCGGGACAGTTGGCTACACCTTC. This translates into CASSPSITGTVGYTF.

The chain couples TRBV14 to TRBJ2-3; 12 positions agree with TRBD2. Germline CDR1 is SGHDN and CDR2 is FVKESK. The CDR3 is 15 amino acids. The junction had 5 bases not matched to a gene; V was cut back by 5 bases and J by 5 bases. CDR3 region: CASSLLAGGKDTQYF. The CDR3 coding sequence is TGTGCCAGCAGCTTACTAGCGGGGGGCAAAGATACGCAGTATTTT.

This clone is a singleton in its sample. The gene calls are TRBV19 and TRBJ1-1; weak D call: TRBD1 (6 bases). Germline CDR1 and CDR2: LNHDA and SQIVND (reference sequence). V lost 6 bases and J lost 2, with 13 bases in between. CDR3 length: 14 residues. The CDR3 region is CASSLQGYNTEAFF. Written as DNA, the CDR3 is TGTGCCAGTAGCCTTCAGGGGTATAACACTGAAGCTTTCTTT.